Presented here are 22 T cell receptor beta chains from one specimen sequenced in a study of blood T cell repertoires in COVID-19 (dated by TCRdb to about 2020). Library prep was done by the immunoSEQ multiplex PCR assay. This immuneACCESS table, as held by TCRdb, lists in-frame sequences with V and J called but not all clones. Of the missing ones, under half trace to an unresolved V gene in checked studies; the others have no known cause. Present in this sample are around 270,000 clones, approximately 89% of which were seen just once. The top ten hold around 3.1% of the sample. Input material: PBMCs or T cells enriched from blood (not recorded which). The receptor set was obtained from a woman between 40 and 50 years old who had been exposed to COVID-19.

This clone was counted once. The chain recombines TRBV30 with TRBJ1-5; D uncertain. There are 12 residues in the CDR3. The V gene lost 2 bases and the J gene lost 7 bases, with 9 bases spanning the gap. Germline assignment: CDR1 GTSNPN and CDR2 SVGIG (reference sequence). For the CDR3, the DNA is TGTGCCTGGAGTTCCTTCGGGCAGCCCCAGCATTTT. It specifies CAWSSFGQPQHF. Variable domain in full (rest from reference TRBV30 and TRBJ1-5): SQTIHQWPATLVQPVGSPLSLECTVEGTSNPNLYWYRQAAGRGLQLLFYSVGIGQISSEVPQNLSASRPQDRQFILSSKKLLLSDSGFYLCAWSSFGQPQHFGDGTRLSIL.

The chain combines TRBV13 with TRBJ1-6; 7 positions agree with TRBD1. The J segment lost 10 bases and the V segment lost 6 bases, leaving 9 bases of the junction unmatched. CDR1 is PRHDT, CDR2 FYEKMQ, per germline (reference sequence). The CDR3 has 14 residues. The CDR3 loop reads CASSPRGVRSPLHF. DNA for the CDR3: TGTGCCAGCAGTCCCAGGGGGGTAAGATCACCCCTCCACTTT.

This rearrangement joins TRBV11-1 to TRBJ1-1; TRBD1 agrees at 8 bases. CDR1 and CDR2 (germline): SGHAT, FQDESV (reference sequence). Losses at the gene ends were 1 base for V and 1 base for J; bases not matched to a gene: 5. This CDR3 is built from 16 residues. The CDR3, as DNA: TGTGCCAGCAGCTTAGTATCGGGGACAGGGAACACTGAAGCTTTCTTT. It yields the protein CASSLVSGTGNTEAFF.

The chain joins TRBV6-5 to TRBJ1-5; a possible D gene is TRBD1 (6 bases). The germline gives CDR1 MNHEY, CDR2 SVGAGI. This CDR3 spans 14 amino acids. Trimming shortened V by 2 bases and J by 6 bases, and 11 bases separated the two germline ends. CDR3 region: CASSYVTGSQPQHF. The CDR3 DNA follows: TGTGCCAGCAGTTACGTTACAGGGTCTCAGCCCCAGCATTTT.

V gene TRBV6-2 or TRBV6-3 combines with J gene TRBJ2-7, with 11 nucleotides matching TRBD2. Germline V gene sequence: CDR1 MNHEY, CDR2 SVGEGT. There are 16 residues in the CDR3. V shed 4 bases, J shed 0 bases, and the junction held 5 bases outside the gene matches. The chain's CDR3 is CASSSGLAGFSYEQYV. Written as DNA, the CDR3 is TGTGCCAGCAGTTCCGGACTAGCGGGTTTCTCCTACGAGCAGTACGTC.

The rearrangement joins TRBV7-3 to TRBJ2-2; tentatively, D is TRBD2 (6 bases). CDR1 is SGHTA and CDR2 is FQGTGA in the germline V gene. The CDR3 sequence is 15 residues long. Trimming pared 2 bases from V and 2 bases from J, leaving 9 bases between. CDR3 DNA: TGTGCCAGCAGCTTACGCGGGACTAACACCGGGGAGCTGTTTTTT. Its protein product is CASSLRGTNTGELFF.

Written as DNA, the CDR3 is TGTGCCAGCAGCCACAGGGGGCTGTTCCAGCCCCAGCATTTT. Its translation is CASSHRGLFQPQHF. The rearrangement joins TRBV6-5 to TRBJ1-5; 9 bases align to TRBD1. The CDR3 contains 14 residues. J was trimmed by 7 bases and V by 6 bases; bases with no gene match: 7. The germline V gene encodes CDR1 MNHEY and CDR2 SVGAGI.

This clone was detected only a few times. In nucleotides, the CDR3 is TGCAGTGCTAGAGACCCTAACCCAGCTTTCTTT. Its translation: CSARDPNPAFF. The chain links TRBV20-1 to TRBJ1-1; D not certain. The CDR3 runs 11 residues. Looked up from germline, CDR1 is DFQATT and CDR2 is SNEGSKA (reference sequence). V was clipped by 0 bases and J by 10 bases, with 9 bases between them.

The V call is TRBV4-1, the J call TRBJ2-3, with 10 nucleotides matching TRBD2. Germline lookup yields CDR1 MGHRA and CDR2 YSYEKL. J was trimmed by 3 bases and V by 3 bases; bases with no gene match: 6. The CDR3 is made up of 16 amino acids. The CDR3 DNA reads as TGCGCCAGCAGCCACTTAGCGGGAGGTTTGACAGATACGCAGTATTTT. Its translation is CASSHLAGGLTDTQYF.

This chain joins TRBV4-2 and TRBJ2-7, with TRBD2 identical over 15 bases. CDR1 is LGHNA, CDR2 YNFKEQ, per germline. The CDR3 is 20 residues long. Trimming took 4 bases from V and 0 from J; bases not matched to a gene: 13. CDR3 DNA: TGTGCCAGCAGCCTGAGCCCGGGACTAGCGGGGGGAAGGAGCTCCTACGAGCAGTACTTC. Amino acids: CASSLSPGLAGGRSSYEQYF.

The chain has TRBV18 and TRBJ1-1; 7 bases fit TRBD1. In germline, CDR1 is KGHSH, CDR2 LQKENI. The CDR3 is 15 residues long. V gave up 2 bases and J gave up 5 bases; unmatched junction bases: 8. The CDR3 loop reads CASSPIQARGTEAFF. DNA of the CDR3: TGTGCCAGCTCACCAATTCAGGCCAGGGGGACTGAAGCTTTCTTT.

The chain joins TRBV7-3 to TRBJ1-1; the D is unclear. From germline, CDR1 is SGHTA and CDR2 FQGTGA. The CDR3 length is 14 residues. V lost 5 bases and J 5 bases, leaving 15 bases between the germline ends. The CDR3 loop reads CASSLLGVGTEAFF. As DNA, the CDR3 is TGTGCCAGCAGCCTCCTCGGGGTTGGAACTGAAGCTTTCTTT.

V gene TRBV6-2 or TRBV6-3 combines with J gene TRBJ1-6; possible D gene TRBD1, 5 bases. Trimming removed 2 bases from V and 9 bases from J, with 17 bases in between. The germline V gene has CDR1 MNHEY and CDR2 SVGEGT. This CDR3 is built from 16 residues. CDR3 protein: CASSYPRDLSISPLHF. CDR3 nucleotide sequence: TGTGCCAGCAGTTACCCGCGGGACCTTTCTATTTCACCCCTCCACTTT.

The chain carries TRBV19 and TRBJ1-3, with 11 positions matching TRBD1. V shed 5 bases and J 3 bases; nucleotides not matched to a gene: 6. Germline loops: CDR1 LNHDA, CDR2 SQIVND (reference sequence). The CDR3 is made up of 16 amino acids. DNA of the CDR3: TGTGCCAGTAGTTCTTGGACAGGGGGCCGTGGAAACACCATATATTTT. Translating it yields CASSSWTGGRGNTIYF.

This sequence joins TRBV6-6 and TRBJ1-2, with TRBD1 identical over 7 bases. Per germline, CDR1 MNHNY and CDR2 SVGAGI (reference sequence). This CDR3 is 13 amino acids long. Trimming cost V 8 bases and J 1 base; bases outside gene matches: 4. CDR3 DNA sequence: TGTGCCAGCCGGGACAGCGGTAACTATGGCTACACCTTC. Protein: CASRDSGNYGYTF.

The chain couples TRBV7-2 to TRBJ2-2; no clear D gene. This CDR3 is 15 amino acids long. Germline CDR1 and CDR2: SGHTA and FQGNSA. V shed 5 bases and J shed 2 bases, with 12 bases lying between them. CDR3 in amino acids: CASSPTASNTGELFF. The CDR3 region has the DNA TGTGCCAGCAGCCCTACCGCTAGTAACACCGGGGAGCTGTTTTTT.

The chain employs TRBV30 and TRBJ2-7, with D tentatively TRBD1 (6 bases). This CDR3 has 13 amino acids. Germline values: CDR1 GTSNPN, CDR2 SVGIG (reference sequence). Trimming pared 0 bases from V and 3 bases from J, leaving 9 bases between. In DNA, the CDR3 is TGTGCCTGGAGTGTGGGGGCGATCTACGAGCAGTACTTC. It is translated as CAWSVGAIYEQYF.

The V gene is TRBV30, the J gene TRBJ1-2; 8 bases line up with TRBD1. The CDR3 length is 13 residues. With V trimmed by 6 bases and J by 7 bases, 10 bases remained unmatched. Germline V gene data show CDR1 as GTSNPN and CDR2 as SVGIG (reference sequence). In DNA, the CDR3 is TGTGCCTGTAACCGGGACAGGCCATCTGGCTACACCTTC. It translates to CACNRDRPSGYTF.

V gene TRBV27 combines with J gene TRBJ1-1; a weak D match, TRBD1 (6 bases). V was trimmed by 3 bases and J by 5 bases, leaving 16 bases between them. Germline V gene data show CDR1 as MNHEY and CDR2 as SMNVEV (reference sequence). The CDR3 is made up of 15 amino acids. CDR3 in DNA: TGTGCCAGCAGTTTCTACGGACAGCCTGTAACTGAAGCTTTCTTT. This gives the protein CASSFYGQPVTEAFF.

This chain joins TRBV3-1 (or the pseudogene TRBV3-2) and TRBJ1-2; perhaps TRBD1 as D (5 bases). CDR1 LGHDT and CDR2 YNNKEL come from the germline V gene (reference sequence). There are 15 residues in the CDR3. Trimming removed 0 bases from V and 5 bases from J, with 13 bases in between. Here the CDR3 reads CASSQDWQEGYGYTF. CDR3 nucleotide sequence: TGTGCCAGCAGCCAAGATTGGCAGGAGGGGTATGGCTACACCTTC.

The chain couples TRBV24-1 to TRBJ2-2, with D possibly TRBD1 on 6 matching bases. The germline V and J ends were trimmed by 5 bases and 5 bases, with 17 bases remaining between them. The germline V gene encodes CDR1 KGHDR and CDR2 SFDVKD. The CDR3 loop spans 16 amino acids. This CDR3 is CATSGSMQGFTGELFF. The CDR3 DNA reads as TGTGCCACCAGTGGTTCTATGCAGGGGTTTACCGGGGAGCTGTTTTTT.

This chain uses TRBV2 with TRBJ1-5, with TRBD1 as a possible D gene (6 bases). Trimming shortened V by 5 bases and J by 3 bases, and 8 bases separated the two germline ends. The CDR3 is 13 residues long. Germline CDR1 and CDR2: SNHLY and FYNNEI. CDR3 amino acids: CASSTGPNQPQHF. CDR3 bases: TGTGCCAGCAGTACAGGGCCCAATCAGCCCCAGCATTTT.